The clone carrying this T cell receptor (beta chain) was picked up a small number of times. This sample is drawn from a study of T-cell memory formation after mild COVID-19. About the study: TCR clusters mostly belonged to single donors.

The CDR3 extends over 15 amino acids. Germline V gene data show CDR1 as ENHRY and CDR2 as SYGVKD. The ends lost 4 bases at V and 7 bases at J; junction bases unmatched: 7. TCRdb analysed the 5' RACE reads with MiXCR anew, one entry per CDR3 protein. The sample shows about 340,000 distinct CDR3 sequences, approximately 15% of them seen only once. Sequencing was performed on PBMCs or a T cell subset sorted from them (not recorded which). This clonotype was sampled from a young man who had mild COVID-19 (a few samples of this study predate the infection). Cell type and time point are not known. The V and J genes are TRBV10-3 and TRBJ2-1, with 10 bases lining up with TRBD2. CDR3 in DNA: TGTGCCATCAGTGGACCTAGCGGGGGTCAGAATGAGCAGTTCTTC. It translates to CAISGPSGGQNEQFF.